The sequence of this T cell receptor (beta chain) was determined in a study of blood T cell repertoires in COVID-19. Per the study methods: Estimated nucleated cell counts came from reference gene primer amplification. The protocol was immunoSEQ multiplex PCR, while the TCRdb copy is restricted to in-frame clones and leaves out a portion. V and J calls and clone size are those listed in that table; D and trimming were worked out from the DNA. In the table there are over 200,000 clones, approximately 88% of which are singletons. The germline gives CDR1 MNHEY, CDR2 SVGAGI. This CDR3 has 13 residues. V lost 4 bases and J 4 bases, leaving 8 bases between the germline ends.

The J gene is TRBJ1-5, the V gene TRBV6-5; D is possibly TRBD1 (6 bases). The sequence was obtained from a man aged 55 to 69 who had recovered from COVID-19. The sequencing input was peripheral blood. The CDR3 here is CASSSGVNQPQHF. The CDR3 nucleotides read TGTGCCAGCAGTTCAGGGGTGAATCAGCCCCAGCATTTT.